These 21 T cell receptor beta chains were all obtained from the same sample, sequenced in a study of CD8+CD57+ T cells in acquired aplastic anemia (dated by TCRdb to 2017 to 2018). The patients picked for sequencing were ones in whom flow cytometry had shown an expansion of CD8+CD57+ cells. The listed sequencing device is Illumina HiSeq 2000. Profiling of TCR beta VDJ combinations and CDR3 sequences used genomic DNA as the template. TCRdb trimmed public reads at Q25 via fastp, called clones via MiXCR and kept in-frame beta chains. Identical CDR3 proteins give one entry, which carries the most common genes and DNA. A total of around 21,000 distinct CDR3 sequences appear in this sample, roughly 40% of them only once. Of the sample, around 87% is held by the ten largest clones. Broad study findings and their caveats: In patients, diversity was lower in CD8+CD57+ cells than in the total CD4+ and CD8+ cell pools.

These receptors' antigens are unknown. The sequenced sample was CD8+CD57+ T cells sorted from PBMCs. The meaning of the sample's cell subset or site label: bead-enriched CD8+CD57+ effector memory T cells from SAA patients. The source is a human donor with aplastic anemia.

The rearrangement uses TRBV6-1 and TRBJ2-2; the match to TRBD1 covers 7 bases. Germline trimming cut 3 bases from V and 5 bases from J; bases unmatched to any gene: 3. Germline values: CDR1 MNHNS, CDR2 SASEGT. The CDR3 has 14 amino acids. The CDR3 sequence is CASSEGTETGELFF. As DNA, the CDR3 is TGTGCCAGCAGTGAGGGGACAGAAACCGGGGAGCTGTTTTTT.

The J gene is TRBJ1-2, the V gene TRBV12-3 or TRBV12-4, with D possibly matching TRBD1 (6 bases). CDR3 length: 14 amino acids. V lost 7 bases, J lost 7 bases, and 19 bases lay in between. CDR3 residues: CASTPRVQGSGYTF. As DNA, the CDR3 is TGTGCCAGCACCCCCCGCGTGCAGGGGAGTGGCTACACCTTC.

The V gene is TRBV7-3, the J gene TRBJ2-1; TRBD2 agrees at 9 bases. The CDR3 contains 15 residues. Germline V gene lookup returns CDR1 SGHTA and CDR2 FQGTGA. The V and J ends lost 1 base and 6 bases, in that order; junction bases with no gene match: 4. CDR3 sequence: CASSLNPGLANEQFF. The CDR3 DNA reads TGTGCCAGCAGCTTAAACCCGGGACTAGCCAATGAGCAGTTCTTC.

This clonotype appeared many times. The CDR3 loop is CSGLAGGAYEQYF. DNA of the CDR3: TGCAGTGGTTTGGCGGGAGGCGCCTACGAGCAGTACTTC. The genes are TRBV20-1 and TRBJ2-7; TRBD2 matches 8 bases. The germline V gene encodes CDR1 DFQATT and CDR2 SNEGSKA (reference sequence). This CDR3 is built from 13 residues. V was pared by 7 bases and J by 2 bases, with 7 bases of the junction left unmatched.

This chain connects TRBV12-3 or TRBV12-4 to TRBJ1-6, with TRBD1 as a possible D gene (5 bases). The CDR3 is made up of 15 amino acids. Trimming took 5 bases from V and 8 from J, leaving 16 bases between them. The chain's CDR3 is CASSVQGPLDSPLHF. The CDR3 DNA follows: TGTGCCAGCAGTGTCCAGGGACCGCTTGATTCACCCCTCCACTTT.

The genes are TRBV20-1 and TRBJ2-7; TRBD2 matches at 7 bases. This CDR3 spans 15 amino acids. Losses at the gene ends were 0 bases for V and 2 bases for J; bases not matched to a gene: 7. Germline V gene lookup returns CDR1 DFQATT and CDR2 SNEGSKA (reference sequence). The CDR3 nucleotides read TGCAGTGCTAGAGATCTCGGGGGGATGACCTACGAGCAGTACTTC. This gives the protein CSARDLGGMTYEQYF.

This rearrangement joins TRBV6-1 to TRBJ2-7; D might be TRBD1 (6 bases). Trimming took 1 base from V and 4 from J, leaving 14 bases between them. The CDR3 runs 15 residues. In germline, CDR1 is MNHNS, CDR2 SASEGT. Here the CDR3 reads CASSEGLGRGYEQYF. CDR3 sequence (DNA): TGTGCCAGCAGTGAAGGGTTGGGCAGGGGTTACGAGCAGTACTTC.

The gene calls are TRBV6-2 or TRBV6-3 and TRBJ2-5; D ambiguous. The V end lost 6 bases, the J end lost 5 bases, and 22 bases lay between the germline ends. Germline lookup yields CDR1 MNHEY and CDR2 SVGEGT. This CDR3 contains 16 residues. The CDR3 bases are TGTGCCAGCAGCCCCCCCGCGCTAGACCTCAGGGAGACCCAGTACTTC. Its protein is CASSPPALDLRETQYF.

Comments on this clonotype: Given the absence of the conserved phenylalanine or tryptophan at the CDR3 end, a read error is likely. The gene calls are TRBV7-9 and TRBJ2-3, with D perhaps matching TRBD1 (5 bases). The CDR3 extends over 11 amino acids. With 5 bases removed from V and 8 bases from J, the gap between germline ends came to 8 bases. The germline gives CDR1 SEHNR, CDR2 FQNEAQ (reference sequence). The CDR3 spells CASSTGLTQYL. The CDR3 DNA reads TGTGCCAGCAGCACAGGCCTTACGCAGTATCTT.

This chain joins TRBV5-4 and TRBJ2-7; no firm D call. Germline CDR1 and CDR2: SGHNT and YYREEE (reference sequence). This CDR3 spans 12 amino acids. Trimming shortened V by 0 bases and J by 7 bases, and 8 bases separated the two germline ends. Here the CDR3 reads CASSLVQEEQYF. The DNA for the CDR3 is TGTGCCAGCAGCTTGGTTCAGGAAGAGCAGTACTTC.

This chain connects TRBV7-8 to TRBJ1-2, with TRBD1 as a possible D gene (6 bases). Germline-derived CDR1 and CDR2 are SGHVS and FQNEAQ. The CDR3 runs to 15 residues. Trimming took 1 base from V and 4 from J, leaving 13 bases between them. The CDR3 loop is CASSLVPGAIYGYTF. The CDR3 bases are TGTGCCAGCAGCTTAGTTCCGGGGGCCATCTATGGCTACACCTTC.

The J gene is TRBJ2-1, the V gene TRBV7-9; either TRBD1 or TRBD2 may supply D (5 bases each). This CDR3 contains 12 residues. The germline CDR1 and CDR2 sequences are SEHNR and FQNEAQ (reference sequence). V gave up 1 base and J gave up 9 bases, with 7 bases separating them. The CDR3 region has the DNA TGTGCCAGCAGCTTAGGGGGGAGTGAGCAGTTCTTC. Protein: CASSLGGSEQFF.

This clonotype was recorded at least ten times. The chain carries TRBV6-4 and TRBJ2-6; weak D call: TRBD2 (5 bases). V lost 0 bases and J 0 bases, leaving 9 bases between the germline ends. Germline V lookup: CDR1 MRHNA, CDR2 SNTAGT. The CDR3 covers 17 residues. CDR3: CASSDSYAGSGANVLTF. The CDR3 DNA reads TGTGCCAGCAGTGACTCTTACGCGGGCTCTGGGGCCAACGTCCTGACTTTC.

The chain carries TRBV7-6 and TRBJ2-1, with 10 positions matching TRBD1. There are 15 residues in the CDR3. V was pared by 1 base and J by 8 bases, with 5 bases of the junction left unmatched. Looked up from germline, CDR1 is SGHVS and CDR2 is FNYEAQ. CDR3 DNA sequence: TGTGCCAGCAGCTTAGTTGACAGGGGGCGAGATGAGCAGTTCTTC. It specifies CASSLVDRGRDEQFF.

This chain connects TRBV6-5 to TRBJ2-7; tentatively, D is TRBD1 (6 bases). Germline values: CDR1 MNHEY, CDR2 SVGAGI. CDR3 size: 13 residues. V lost 3 bases to trimming and J lost 5 bases, with 11 bases between them. CDR3 protein: CASSYRTANEQYF. In nucleotides, the CDR3 is TGTGCCAGCAGTTATCGGACAGCCAACGAGCAGTACTTC.

This clonotype was seen a few times. The chain links TRBV5-1 to TRBJ1-6; D gene uncertain. Trimming cost V 2 bases and J 8 bases, with 11 bases left between them. The length of the CDR3 is 14 residues. CDR1 SGHRS and CDR2 YFSETQ come from the germline V gene. CDR3 loop: CASSLTDGDSPLHF. CDR3 coding DNA: TGCGCCAGCAGCTTAACTGATGGGGATTCACCCCTCCACTTT.

The V gene is TRBV7-6, the J gene TRBJ2-3; D is uncertain. The ends were cut back, 8 bases at V and 6 bases at J, with 21 bases in the middle. The CDR3 spans 15 residues. From germline, CDR1 is SGHVS and CDR2 FNYEAQ. Here the CDR3 DNA reads TGTGCCAGCGGTTCGGATCCCCCTCGGACGGATACGCAGTATTTT. This codes for CASGSDPPRTDTQYF.

This clonotype was counted between two and nine times. The junction differs from germline at one of its ends, possibly a read error. The genes are TRBV7-7 and TRBJ2-5; D unresolved. The CDR3 is made up of 16 amino acids. The germline CDR1 and CDR2 sequences are SSHAT and FNYEAQ (reference sequence). CDR3 residues: CASSFYRADGQETQYF. CDR3 in DNA: TGTGCTAGCAGCTTTTACCGCGCCGACGGTCAAGAGACCCAGTACTTC. Variable domain in full (rest from reference TRBV7-7 and TRBJ2-5): GAGVSQSPRYKVTKRGQDVTLRCDPISSHATLYWYQQALGQGPEFLTYFNYEAQPDKSGLPSDRFSAERPEGSISTLTIQRTEQRDSAMYRCASSFYRADGQETQYFGPGTRLLVL.

On this clonotype: Its ends do not fully match the called genes, so a read error is possible. The J gene is TRBJ2-7, the V gene TRBV29-1; D is undetermined. CDR3 length: 12 amino acids. Germline loops: CDR1 SQVTM, CDR2 ANQGSEA. The CDR3 sequence: CSVEGSQYGQYF. The DNA for the CDR3 is TGCAGCGTTGAAGGCAGTCAATACGGGCAGTACTTC.

This rearrangement joins TRBV11-2 to TRBJ2-7, with D tentatively TRBD2 (5 bases). The CDR3 consists of 13 residues. Trimming took 4 bases from V and 7 from J, leaving 14 bases between them. Per germline, CDR1 SGHAT and CDR2 FQNNGV. CDR3 nucleotide sequence: TGTGCCAGCAGCTCTCGGACCCGGGGAGAGCAGTACTTC. Amino acid sequence: CASSSRTRGEQYF. The full variable domain, rest sourced from reference TRBV11-2 and TRBJ2-7, is EAGVAQSPRYKIIEKRQSVAFWCNPISGHATLYWYQQILGQGPKLLIQFQNNGVVDDSQLPKDRFSAERLKGVDSTLKIQPAKLEDSAVYLCASSSRTRGEQYFGPGTRLTVT.

This clonotype was seen more than once but under ten times. The chain uses TRBV29-1 and TRBJ2-3; 9 bases are a match to TRBD1. CDR1 is SQVTM, CDR2 ANQGSEA, per germline. The CDR3 has 16 residues. V dropped 3 bases and J dropped 5; count of bases not matched to a gene: 12. The CDR3 loop reads CSVEGSGTGFGDTQYF. CDR3 nucleotide sequence: TGCAGCGTTGAGGGCTCCGGGACAGGGTTTGGAGATACGCAGTATTTT.